These 7 T cell receptor beta chains originate from one sample sequenced in a study of identical twins. TCRdb used MiXCR to reprocess the 5' RACE reads, holding one entry per CDR3 protein. The table shows 550,000 to 700,000 distinct CDR3 sequences, with approximately 21% occurring only once. These sequences were also reported in another study, on T cells expressing NK-cell markers.

Material for sequencing was PBMCs. The receptors were gathered from a woman in her late teens or twenties in good health.

This clonotype has ten or more counts. Here the CDR3 DNA reads TGCGCCAGCAGCTTGTCGGGGGGAGAGACCCAGTACTTC. This gives the protein CASSLSGGETQYF. The chain carries TRBV5-1 and TRBJ2-5; TRBD2 agrees at 7 bases. Germline V lookup: CDR1 SGHRS, CDR2 YFSETQ. V lost 1 base, J lost 4 bases, and 1 base stayed unmatched. This CDR3 is 13 amino acids long. Filled out from reference TRBV5-1 and TRBJ2-5, the complete variable domain reads KAGVTQTPRYLIKTRGQQVTLSCSPISGHRSVSWYQQTPGQGLQFLFEYFSETQRNKGNFPGRFSGRQFSNSRSEMNVSTLELGDSALYLCASSLSGGETQYFGPGTRLLVL.

The chain carries TRBV30 and TRBJ1-1; no reliable D call. In germline, CDR1 is GTSNPN, CDR2 SVGIG (reference sequence). The CDR3 is 11 amino acids. The germline V and J ends were trimmed by 5 bases and 1 base, with 5 bases remaining between them. CDR3 in amino acids: CAWHRNTEAFF. The CDR3 nucleotides are TGTGCCTGGCACCGGAACACTGAAGCTTTCTTT.

This clonotype was recorded a few times. V and J are TRBV20-1 and TRBJ1-1; TRBD1 is a possible D gene (6 bases). The CDR3 is 11 amino acids. Trimming left V 6 bases short and J 10 bases short, with 15 bases between. Germline V lookup: CDR1 DFQATT, CDR2 SNEGSKA (reference sequence). DNA for the CDR3: TGCAGTGCCCCCCTACAGGGAGCAGCTTTCTTT. Translated, it gives CSAPLQGAAFF.

The table lists this clonotype with a few counts. The CDR3 DNA reads TGTGCCAGCAAGACGAATTCGGAAACCGGGGAGCTGTTTTTT. As protein: CASKTNSETGELFF. The chain joins TRBV12-3 or TRBV12-4 to TRBJ2-2, with D hard to call. There are 14 residues in the CDR3. With 7 bases removed from V and 5 bases from J, the gap between germline ends came to 14 bases.

In this sample, this clonotype turned up a few times. V usage is TRBV4-3 and J usage is TRBJ2-6; tentatively, D is TRBD1 or TRBD2 (5 bases each). The V end was cut by 3 bases, the J end by 0 bases, with 15 bases between. Germline CDR1 LGHNA, CDR2 YSLEER. The CDR3 covers 18 residues. In DNA, the CDR3 is TGCGCCAGCAGCCAGGAGGCAGGGATGTTCTCTGGGGCCAACGTCCTGACTTTC. Protein: CASSQEAGMFSGANVLTF.

This clonotype was recorded a few times. The chain has TRBV12-3 or TRBV12-4 and TRBJ2-5; 10 bases agree with TRBD1. The CDR3 spans 15 residues. The V segment lost 7 bases and the J segment 3 bases; nucleotides outside the gene matches: 8. The CDR3 loop reads CASTARDRGKETQYF. The CDR3 region has the DNA TGTGCCAGCACCGCGCGGGACAGGGGAAAAGAGACCCAGTACTTC.

The chain uses TRBV19 and TRBJ2-1; D is unresolved. V dropped 3 bases and J dropped 3 bases, with 9 bases sitting between them. Per germline, CDR1 LNHDA and CDR2 SQIVND (reference sequence). CDR3 length: 14 amino acids. Written as DNA, the CDR3 is TGTGCCAGTAGTATGCAGCGCGGCTACAATGAGCAGTTCTTC. It codes for CASSMQRGYNEQFF.